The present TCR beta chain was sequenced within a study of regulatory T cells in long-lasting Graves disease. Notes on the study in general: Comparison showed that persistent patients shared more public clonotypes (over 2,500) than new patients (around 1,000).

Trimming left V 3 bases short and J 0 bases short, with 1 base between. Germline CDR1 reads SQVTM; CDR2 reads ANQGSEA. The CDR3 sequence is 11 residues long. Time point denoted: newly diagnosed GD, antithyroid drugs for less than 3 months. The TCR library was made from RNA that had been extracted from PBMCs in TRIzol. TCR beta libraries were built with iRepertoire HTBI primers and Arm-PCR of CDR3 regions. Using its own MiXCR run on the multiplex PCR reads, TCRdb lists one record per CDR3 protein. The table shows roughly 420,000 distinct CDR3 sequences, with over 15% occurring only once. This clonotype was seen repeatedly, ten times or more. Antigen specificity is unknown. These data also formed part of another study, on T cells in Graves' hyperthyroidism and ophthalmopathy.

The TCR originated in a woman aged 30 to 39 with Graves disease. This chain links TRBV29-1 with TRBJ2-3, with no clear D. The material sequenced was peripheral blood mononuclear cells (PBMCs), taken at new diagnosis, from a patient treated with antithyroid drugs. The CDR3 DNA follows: TGCAGCGTTGAGAGCACAGATACGCAGTATTTT. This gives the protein CSVESTDTQYF.